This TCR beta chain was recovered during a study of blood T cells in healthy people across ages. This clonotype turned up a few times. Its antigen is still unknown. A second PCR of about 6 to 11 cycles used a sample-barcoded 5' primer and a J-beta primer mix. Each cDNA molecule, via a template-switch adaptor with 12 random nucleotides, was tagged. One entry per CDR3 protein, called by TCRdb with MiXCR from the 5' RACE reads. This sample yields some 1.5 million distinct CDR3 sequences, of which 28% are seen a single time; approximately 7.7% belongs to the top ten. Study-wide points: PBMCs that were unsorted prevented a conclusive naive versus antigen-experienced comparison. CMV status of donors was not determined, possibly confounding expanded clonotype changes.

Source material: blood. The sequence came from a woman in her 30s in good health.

This CDR3 is CASSVWERGGRNEQFF. The CDR3 coding sequence is TGTGCCAGCAGCGTATGGGAAAGGGGTGGTCGTAATGAGCAGTTCTTC. The gene calls are TRBV9 and TRBJ2-1, with D perhaps TRBD1 (5 bases). This CDR3 region has 16 residues. Trimming removed 1 base at V and 7 bases at J, with 18 bases between. CDR1 and CDR2 from the germline V gene are SGDLS and YYNGEE.